This TCR beta chain was obtained from a study of blood T cell repertoires in COVID-19. The overall study: COVID-19 samples from acute and convalescent phases originated in the United States, Italy and Spain.

Measured with immunoSEQ multiplex PCR; TCRdb has only the in-frame clones, and not every one. Among over 130,000 clones listed, 70% to 85% were seen once. The germline gives CDR1 KGHSH, CDR2 LQKENI. V was cut by 3 bases and J by 2 bases, with 7 bases left in between. The CDR3 contains 13 residues. Allocation to cohorts depended on clinical history reported by the participants. The table lists this clone with a few counts. The chain employs TRBV18 and TRBJ1-2; maybe TRBD1 (5 bases). The sequenced material came from PBMCs or T cells enriched from blood (not recorded which). The source is a woman younger than 35 who had been exposed to COVID-19. The CDR3 loop is CASSPGGNYGYTF. CDR3 DNA sequence: TGTGCCAGCTCACCTGGGGGGAACTATGGCTACACCTTC. Full variable domain (rest looked up from reference TRBV18 and TRBJ1-2): NAGVMQNPRHLVRRRGQEARLRCSPMKGHSHVYWYRQLPEEGLKFMVYLQKENIIDESGMPKERFSAEFPKEGPSILRIQQVVRGDSAAYFCASSPGGNYGYTFGSGTRLTVV.